What follows are 11 T cell receptor beta chains derived from one specimen sequenced in a study of response to subunit inactivated influenza vaccine. MiXCR, run by TCRdb on the RT-PCR reads, gives a single entry per CDR3 protein. The table records around 520,000 distinct CDR3 sequences, over 9.5% of them present only once. The sample in question was PBMCs from blood, obtained on the day of vaccination. The receptor set was obtained from a man aged 45-65 years who received an inactivated influenza vaccine.

The chain joins TRBV20-1 to TRBJ2-7; D remains ambiguous. Germline V gene data show CDR1 as DFQATT and CDR2 as SNEGSKA (reference sequence). V lost 4 bases, J lost 6 bases, and 13 bases lay in between. The CDR3 extends over 12 amino acids. The CDR3 sequence is CSATPLGAEQYF. The CDR3, as DNA: TGCAGTGCTACCCCCCTGGGTGCCGAGCAGTACTTC.

This clonotype was counted a few times. This chain uses TRBV12-3 or TRBV12-4 with TRBJ2-3; TRBD1 matches at 9 bases. V trimming: 5 bases; J trimming: 0 bases; junction bases outside the gene matches: 9. CDR3 length equals 17 residues. CDR3 bases: TGTGCCAGCAGTGACAACAGGGGGCGGGCTAGCACAGATACGCAGTATTTT. Translating it yields CASSDNRGRASTDTQYF.

This clonotype was seen only a few times. V and J are TRBV7-2 and TRBJ2-1, with 12 nucleotides matching TRBD2. The ends lost 3 bases at V and 6 bases at J; junction bases unmatched: 3. The CDR3 is 15 residues long. The V gene's germline CDR1 is SGHTA and CDR2 FQGNSA. The CDR3 DNA follows: TGTGCCAGCAGCTTCGGACTAGCGGGGACCAATGAGCAGTTCTTC. This encodes CASSFGLAGTNEQFF.

The J gene is TRBJ1-1, the V gene TRBV28; D call uncertain. With 2 bases removed from V and 8 bases from J, the gap between germline ends came to 18 bases. CDR1 and CDR2 (germline): MDHEN, SYDVKM. This CDR3 contains 15 residues. The DNA for the CDR3 is TGTGCCAGCAGTTTAGCCGGGAGGTCCACTTACGAAGCTTTCTTT. As protein: CASSLAGRSTYEAFF.

The chain combines TRBV10-1 with TRBJ2-3, with D possibly matching TRBD2 (6 bases). Per the germline V gene, CDR1 is WNHNN and CDR2 is SYGVQD (reference sequence). The CDR3 sequence is 16 residues long. V lost 0 bases to trimming and J lost 1 base, with 11 bases between them. Here the CDR3 DNA reads TGCGCCAGCAGTGAGTCGACCGCTAGCGGCACAGATACGCAGTATTTT. As protein: CASSESTASGTDTQYF.

This clonotype was counted ten times or more. The chain recombines TRBV6-1 with TRBJ1-1; possibly TRBD1 for D (5 bases). From germline, CDR1 is MNHNS and CDR2 SASEGT. Trimming stripped 8 bases from V and 5 bases from J, with 15 bases between. There are 13 residues in the CDR3. The CDR3 nucleotides are TGTGCCAGCTCCCAGGACGGGGGAACTGAAGCTTTCTTT. Encoded protein: CASSQDGGTEAFF.

The chain has TRBV5-1 and TRBJ2-1; 7 bases are shared with TRBD2. There are 18 residues in the CDR3. Losses at the gene ends were 2 bases for V and 0 bases for J; bases not matched to a gene: 11. The germline CDR1 and CDR2 sequences are SGHRS and YFSETQ. The CDR3 nucleotides read TGCGCCAGCAGCTTAAGTAATAGCGGGTATTACTCCTACAATGAGCAGTTCTTC. Translation: CASSLSNSGYYSYNEQFF.

This clonotype was detected only a few times. The genes are TRBV7-2 and TRBJ2-5, with D unresolved. Germline V gives CDR1 SGHTA, CDR2 FQGNSA. V was pared by 5 bases and J by 1 base, with 5 bases between. The CDR3 length is 12 residues. CDR3 region: CASSAFQETQYF. The CDR3 nucleotides are TGTGCCAGCAGCGCCTTCCAAGAGACCCAGTACTTC.

The chain uses TRBV12-3 or TRBV12-4 and TRBJ2-7, with 8 bases aligning to TRBD1. Trimming at V came to 3 bases and at J to 7 bases, leaving 5 bases not matched to a gene. The CDR3 spans 13 residues. The CDR3 loop is CASSLGQVSEQYF. CDR3 nucleotide sequence: TGTGCCAGCAGTTTGGGACAGGTCAGTGAGCAGTACTTC.

This clonotype was observed a few times. The gene calls are TRBV10-3 and TRBJ1-4; 7 bases line up with TRBD1. Germline loops: CDR1 ENHRY, CDR2 SYGVKD. The V segment lost 3 bases and the J segment 8 bases; nucleotides outside the gene matches: 6. The CDR3 is 14 residues long. CDR3 region: CAISEGQGGEKLFF. DNA for the CDR3: TGTGCCATCAGTGAAGGTCAGGGGGGGGAAAAACTGTTTTTT.

The table lists this clonotype with a few counts. The chain links TRBV10-3 to TRBJ1-1; D perhaps matches TRBD1 (6 bases). Germline CDR1 and CDR2: ENHRY and SYGVKD. The CDR3 runs 15 residues. V lost 6 bases, J lost 3 bases, and 17 bases lay in between. CDR3 region: CAISRGGGLDTEAFF. CDR3 DNA: TGTGCCATCAGCCGAGGGGGGGGCCTGGACACTGAAGCTTTCTTT.